This paragraph reports one T cell receptor (beta chain). These data originate in a study of blood T cell repertoires in COVID-19. Study at large: Some COVID-19 samples were acute and others convalescent; all came from the United States, Italy and Spain. PBMCs, B-cell-depleted T cells, or T cells provided the cDNA or gDNA that made up the material.

V was pared by 5 bases and J by 5 bases, with 9 bases of the junction left unmatched. The CDR3 totals 14 residues. Germline CDR1 and CDR2: MNHNY and SVGAGI (reference sequence). Original methodology: Reference gene primer amplification in the assay estimated nucleated cell counts. Measured with immunoSEQ multiplex PCR; TCRdb has only the in-frame clones, and not every one. V and J calls and clone size follow that table, whereas D and trimming were derived from the DNA. This table holds 34,000 or so clones, 80% to 90% found once. This receptor was taken from a man between 60 and 70 years old with active COVID-19. The chain couples TRBV6-6 to TRBJ2-7; 7 bases are shared with TRBD2. The sequencing input was peripheral blood. CDR3 region: CASSLVGAGNEQYF. The CDR3 bases are TGTGCCAGCAGTCTGGTCGGAGCGGGAAACGAGCAGTACTTC.